This TCR beta chain was found in a study of blood T cell repertoires in COVID-19. Study summary: Sites across the United States, Italy and Spain contributed samples from acute and convalescent COVID-19.

In the study's own analysis: Quantification of nucleated cells was approximated via reference gene primer amplification. Profiling relied on immunoSEQ multiplex PCR, and the TCRdb table lists in-frame clones only, not all of them. V, J and clone size were drawn from that table, and D and trimming were deduced from the DNA. The sample consists of 9,500 to 15,000 clones, roughly 73% of them appearing once. The clonotype comes from a human donor in a cohort sampled during active COVID-19. The sample taken for sequencing was peripheral blood.

CDR3 DNA sequence: TGTGCCAGCAGTTTGATTACCGGGACAGGCCTTTACAATGAGCAGTTCTTC. It translates to CASSLITGTGLYNEQFF. This chain uses TRBV27 with TRBJ2-1; 8 nucleotides agree with TRBD1. Trimming removed 3 bases from V and 4 bases from J; junction bases left unmatched: 11. Germline V gene sequence: CDR1 MNHEY, CDR2 SMNVEV (reference sequence). This CDR3 contains 17 residues.